This TCR beta chain was captured in a study of T cell repertoires in cytomegalovirus infection. At the level of the study: It can be stated that public TCR beta signatures indicated CMV infection as well as a matching HLA type.

A remark on this clonotype: A read error may produce the germline difference seen at one junction end.

The germline CDR1 and CDR2 sequences are LNHDA and SQIVND (reference sequence). This CDR3 spans 16 amino acids. TCRdb redid the calling of the reads with MiXCR, one entry per CDR3 protein. The table lists about 460,000 distinct CDR3 sequences, about 11% of them singletons. The sequence came from a human donor in good health (CMV status not recorded). Some clones in this sample may be carry-over from other donors' samples. This chain joins TRBV19 and TRBJ2-6, with 7 bases matching TRBD2. The sample comprised PBMCs. In DNA, the CDR3 is TGTGCCAGTAGTATGTGGGGAGGGGTTGGGGTCAACGTCCTGACTTTC. It codes for CASSMWGGVGVNVLTF.